The rows below give T cell receptor beta chains drawn from one sample of a study of blood T cell repertoires in COVID-19. Clones were read by immunoSEQ multiplex PCR, and TCRdb kept only the in-frame ones, dropping some. Among roughly 150,000 clones listed, about 84% were seen once. Sequencing used PBMCs or T cells enriched from blood (not recorded which). The receptors shown here come from a man aged 35-49 years who had recovered from COVID-19. CDR3s include the opening cysteine and the closing phenylalanine or tryptophan. Fields, in order: clone size, V gene, D gene, CDR3 protein. The D gene is left open where the match is weak. Part of the rows lack a size; the others show once, few, many or a class for expanded clones.

>.|TRBV6-5|.
CASSKSSGANVLTF
>.|TRBV11-2|.
CASSFLGSPLHF
>.|TRBV7-9|.
CASSPGITYEQYF
>.|TRBV5-1|.
CASSLDAGSYNEQFF
>.|TRBV5-4|TRBD1
CASSLTGSSYEQYF
>.|TRBV3-1/TRBV3-2|.
CASSQGQAGRTDTQYF
>.|TRBV12-3/TRBV12-4|.
CATTRTNTGELFF
>.|TRBV7-9|TRBD1
CASSPPGQGRTEAFF
>.|TRBV11-2|TRBD1
CASSSRTGKAGGSPLHF
>.|TRBV2|.
CASSVYSTGELFF
>.|TRBV18|.
CASSPSGGNTEAFF
>.|TRBV5-1|.
CASSPVEDRRGSGNTIYF
>.|TRBV5-5|.
CASSLEFDEKLFF
>once|TRBV5-1|TRBD1
CASSGTQGTSPSYRGYTF
>.|TRBV28|TRBD1
CASSLSNPGTGFSPLHF
>once|TRBV30|.
CAWNSVLDSSYEQYF
>.|TRBV27|TRBD1
CASRNPKAGGTEAFF
>.|TRBV27|TRBD1
CASTLDARGQGEKLFF
>.|TRBV27|TRBD2
CASSPGEGGVQETQYF
>.|TRBV5-8|TRBD1
CASSFQGADGNTIYF
>.|TRBV5-1|TRBD2
CASSFLGGDTDTQYF
>.|TRBV2|TRBD2
CASSPLSGGGTDTQYF
>.|TRBV5-1|.
CASSFEGVRETQYF
>.|TRBV6-5|.
CASSYQPGTEAFF
>.|TRBV3-1/TRBV3-2|.
CASSQGQPQLFF
>.|TRBV7-6|TRBD1
CASSLGGGQGLDEQYF
>.|TRBV30|.
CAWGRPSPNNAGELFF
>.|TRBV2|.
CASRRGVPNEKLFF
>.|TRBV7-6|.
CASSLVLGAGEKLFF
>few|TRBV2|.
CASRRVPSSTTGELFF
>.|TRBV6-5|TRBD1
CASTRQGALDGYTF
>once|TRBV9|.
CASSPSGRSEIRPLHF
>.|TRBV5-1|TRBD1
CASILGTGPYNEQFF
>.|TRBV7-9|TRBD2
CASSLRGVSQETQYF
>few|TRBV5-1|.
CASSFGSAGGEKLFF
>.|TRBV5-1|.
CASSLGLQGSEAFF
>.|TRBV7-3|TRBD1
CASSSRQGNYGYTF
>.|TRBV5-1|TRBD2
CASSLAGLNTGELFF
>.|TRBV2|TRBD1
CASLDRGLTGELFF
>many|TRBV6-5|.
CASSYSSRQQNTEAFF
>.|TRBV11-2|TRBD2
CASSIALAGVGGELFF
>.|TRBV5-1|TRBD1
CASSPGQTNYGYTF
>.|TRBV10-3|.
CAISESRGRDEPQHF
>few|TRBV7-3|.
CASSFFGGNTIYF
>.|TRBV10-1|TRBD2
CASSVGLAGQETQYF
>once|TRBV5-1|TRBD2
CASRAGASGLYEQYF
>.|TRBV5-4|.
CASRPTQQETQYF
>.|TRBV7-3|TRBD1
CASSLGQGSTEAFF
>few|TRBV18|TRBD1
CASSPGDRGTQHF
>.|TRBV30|.
CAWSVQGGTDTQYF
>.|TRBV7-6|.
CASSLGPTGTETQYF
>.|TRBV18|TRBD1
CASSPAGGVLKTQYF
>few|TRBV10-1|.
CASSESGQAGQFF